This T cell receptor (beta chain) was sequenced for a study of blood T cell repertoires in COVID-19. On the study more broadly: Whether acute or convalescent, the COVID-19 samples came from the United States, Italy and Spain. The cDNA or gDNA used as material had been derived from T cells, B-cell-depleted T cells, or PBMCs.

As processed by the authors: It was from reference gene primer amplification that nucleated cell counts were estimated. Only in-frame clones appear in the TCRdb table, and some are missing; sequencing was by immunoSEQ multiplex PCR. V and J calls and clone size are those listed in that table; D and trimming were worked out from the DNA. The table has some 340,000 clones, 80% to 90% seen once. This CDR3 spans 17 amino acids. Germline V gives CDR1 LGHNA, CDR2 YSLEER. The ends were cut back, 4 bases at V and 4 bases at J, with 17 bases in the middle. V and J are TRBV4-3 and TRBJ1-6; D gene uncertain. The sequence was collected from a man aged 25 to 40 with active or convalescent COVID-19. Source material: peripheral blood. The CDR3 region is CASSPSPPSVYNSPLHF. The CDR3 nucleotides are TGCGCCAGCAGCCCATCTCCCCCGTCGGTTTATAATTCACCCCTCCACTTT.